The clone carrying this T cell receptor (beta chain) was found once. Its antigen is not known. The PCR contained 60 Vbeta and 13 Jbeta primers. Some clones are missing from TCRdb's copy, which holds only in-frame ones; the method was immunoSEQ multiplex PCR. The sample yields 150,000 to 200,000 clones, approximately 72% seen once. The entry originates in a study of cytomegalovirus exposure and HLA in healthy donors. Study-wide context: Roughly 77 million unique TCRs from HLA-typed donors made up an early data release.

Study-wide results and caveats: The authors reported that TCR beta sequences could predict HLA-A and HLA-B alleles. These predictions were accurate for most subjects in the first cohort.

The CDR3 covers 16 residues. Germline V CDR1 and CDR2: MGHRA, YSYEKL. The V and J ends lost 0 bases and 2 bases respectively, with 12 bases between them. The genes are TRBV4-1 and TRBJ2-3, with D tentatively TRBD2 (7 bases). The sequence was obtained from a human donor in good health. The specimen sequenced was PBMCs. CDR3 bases: TGCGCCAGCAGCCAAGAGGGGGGGCCATTCACAGATACGCAGTATTTT. Encoded protein: CASSQEGGPFTDTQYF.